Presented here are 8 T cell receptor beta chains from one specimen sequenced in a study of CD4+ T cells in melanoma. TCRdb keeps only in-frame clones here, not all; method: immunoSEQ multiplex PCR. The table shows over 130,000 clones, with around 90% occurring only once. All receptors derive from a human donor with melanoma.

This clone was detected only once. DNA of the CDR3: TGTGCCAGCAGCGGACTAGCCGGAATCTACGAGCAGTACTTC. It encodes CASSGLAGIYEQYF. V usage is TRBV2 and J usage is TRBJ2-7, with TRBD2 identical over 8 bases. The CDR3 has 14 amino acids. The germline gives CDR1 SNHLY, CDR2 FYNNEI. The junction had 7 bases not matched to a gene; V was cut back by 6 bases and J by 3 bases.

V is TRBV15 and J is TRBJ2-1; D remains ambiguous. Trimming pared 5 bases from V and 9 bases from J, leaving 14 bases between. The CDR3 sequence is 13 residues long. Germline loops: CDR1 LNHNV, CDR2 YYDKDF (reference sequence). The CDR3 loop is CATSRRDSGEQFF. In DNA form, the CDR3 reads TGTGCCACCAGCCGCCGTGATTCGGGTGAGCAGTTCTTC.

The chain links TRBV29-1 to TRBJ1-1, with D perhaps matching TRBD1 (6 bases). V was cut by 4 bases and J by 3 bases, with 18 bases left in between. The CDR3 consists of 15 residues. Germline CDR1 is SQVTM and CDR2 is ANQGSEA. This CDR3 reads CSVVQGNILDTEAFF. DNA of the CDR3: TGCAGCGTTGTACAGGGTAATATTCTGGACACTGAAGCTTTCTTT. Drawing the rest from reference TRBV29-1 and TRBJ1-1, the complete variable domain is SAVISQKPSRDICQRGTSLTIQCQVDSQVTMMFWYRQQPGQSLTLIATANQGSEATYESGFVIDKFPISRPNLTFSTLTVSNMSPEDSSIYLCSVVQGNILDTEAFFGQGTRLTVV.

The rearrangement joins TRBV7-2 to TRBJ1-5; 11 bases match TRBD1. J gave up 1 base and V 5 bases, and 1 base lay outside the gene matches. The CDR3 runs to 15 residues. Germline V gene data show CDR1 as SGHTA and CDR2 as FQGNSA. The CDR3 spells CASSRDRGSNQPQHF. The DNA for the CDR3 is TGTGCCAGCAGCCGGGACAGGGGGAGCAATCAGCCCCAGCATTTT.

Here the CDR3 reads CASSEAGGTDTQYF. The CDR3 bases are TGTGCCAGCAGTGAAGCGGGGGGCACAGATACGCAGTATTTT. The V and J genes are TRBV6-1 and TRBJ2-3; D is possibly TRBD1 or TRBD2 (5 bases each). Trimming took off 0 bases at V and 1 base at J, with 5 bases between the two ends. The germline V gene has CDR1 MNHNS and CDR2 SASEGT. The CDR3 length is 14 residues.

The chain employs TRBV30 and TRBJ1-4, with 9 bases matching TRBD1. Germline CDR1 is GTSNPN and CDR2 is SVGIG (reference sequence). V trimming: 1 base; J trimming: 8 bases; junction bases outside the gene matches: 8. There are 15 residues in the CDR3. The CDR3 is CAWSGSGTGKEKLFF. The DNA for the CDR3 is TGTGCCTGGAGTGGTTCCGGGACAGGGAAAGAAAAACTGTTTTTT.

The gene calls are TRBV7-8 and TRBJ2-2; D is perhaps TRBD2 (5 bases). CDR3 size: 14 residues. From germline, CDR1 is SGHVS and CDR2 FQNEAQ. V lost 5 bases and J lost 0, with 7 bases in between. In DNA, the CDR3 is TGTGCCAGCAGCCCCGGGACGAACACCGGGGAGCTGTTTTTT. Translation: CASSPGTNTGELFF.

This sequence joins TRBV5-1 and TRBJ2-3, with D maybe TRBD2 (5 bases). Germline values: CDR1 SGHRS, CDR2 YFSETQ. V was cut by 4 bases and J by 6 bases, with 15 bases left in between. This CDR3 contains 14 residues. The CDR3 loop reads CASSLGLTGDTQYF. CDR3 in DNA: TGCGCCAGCAGCCTCGGACTCACCGGGGATACGCAGTATTTT.